The clone carrying this T cell receptor beta chain was counted ten times or more. The antigen is unknown. This sample stems from a study of post-analysis software for immune sequencing data. Germline CDR1 and CDR2: MNHEY and SVGAGI. The CDR3 spans 13 residues. The junction had 2 bases not matched to a gene; V was cut back by 6 bases and J by 4 bases. Incorporated into the TCR beta cDNA libraries were unique molecular identifiers, which served to reduce PCR and sequencing biases. When about 1 to 11 million T cells were used, they gave 500,000 or so cDNA molecules. A single record per CDR3 protein comes from TCRdb applying MiXCR to the PCR reads. Here the sample spans around 160,000 distinct CDR3 sequences, roughly 35% being singletons. General study results and limits: Comparison of patients with controls showed four or five TRBV segments more frequent in patients, TRBV5-6, TRBV5-1 and TRBV20-1 among them.

Source: blood, taken after autologous hematopoietic stem cell transplantation. This clonotype was sampled from a girl between 10 and 17 years old with multiple sclerosis. J is TRBJ2-3 and V is TRBV6-5; 9 nucleotides align to TRBD1. The CDR3 DNA reads as TGTGCCAGCAGACGACAGGGGGCAGATACGCAGTATTTT. Amino acid sequence: CASRRQGADTQYF.